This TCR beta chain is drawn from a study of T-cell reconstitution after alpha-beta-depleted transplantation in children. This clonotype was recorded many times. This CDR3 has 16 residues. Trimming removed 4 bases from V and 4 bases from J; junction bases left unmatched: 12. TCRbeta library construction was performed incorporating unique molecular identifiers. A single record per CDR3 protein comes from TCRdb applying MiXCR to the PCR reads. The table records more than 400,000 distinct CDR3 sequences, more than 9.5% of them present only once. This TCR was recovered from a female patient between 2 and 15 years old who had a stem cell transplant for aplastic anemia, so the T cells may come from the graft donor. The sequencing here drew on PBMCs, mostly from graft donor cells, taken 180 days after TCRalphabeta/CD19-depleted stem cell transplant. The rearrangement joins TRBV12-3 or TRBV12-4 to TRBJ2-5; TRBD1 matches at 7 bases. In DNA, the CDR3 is TGTGCCAGCAGTTCTGCACAGGGGATACGAGGAGAGACCCAGTACTTC. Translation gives CASSSAQGIRGETQYF.